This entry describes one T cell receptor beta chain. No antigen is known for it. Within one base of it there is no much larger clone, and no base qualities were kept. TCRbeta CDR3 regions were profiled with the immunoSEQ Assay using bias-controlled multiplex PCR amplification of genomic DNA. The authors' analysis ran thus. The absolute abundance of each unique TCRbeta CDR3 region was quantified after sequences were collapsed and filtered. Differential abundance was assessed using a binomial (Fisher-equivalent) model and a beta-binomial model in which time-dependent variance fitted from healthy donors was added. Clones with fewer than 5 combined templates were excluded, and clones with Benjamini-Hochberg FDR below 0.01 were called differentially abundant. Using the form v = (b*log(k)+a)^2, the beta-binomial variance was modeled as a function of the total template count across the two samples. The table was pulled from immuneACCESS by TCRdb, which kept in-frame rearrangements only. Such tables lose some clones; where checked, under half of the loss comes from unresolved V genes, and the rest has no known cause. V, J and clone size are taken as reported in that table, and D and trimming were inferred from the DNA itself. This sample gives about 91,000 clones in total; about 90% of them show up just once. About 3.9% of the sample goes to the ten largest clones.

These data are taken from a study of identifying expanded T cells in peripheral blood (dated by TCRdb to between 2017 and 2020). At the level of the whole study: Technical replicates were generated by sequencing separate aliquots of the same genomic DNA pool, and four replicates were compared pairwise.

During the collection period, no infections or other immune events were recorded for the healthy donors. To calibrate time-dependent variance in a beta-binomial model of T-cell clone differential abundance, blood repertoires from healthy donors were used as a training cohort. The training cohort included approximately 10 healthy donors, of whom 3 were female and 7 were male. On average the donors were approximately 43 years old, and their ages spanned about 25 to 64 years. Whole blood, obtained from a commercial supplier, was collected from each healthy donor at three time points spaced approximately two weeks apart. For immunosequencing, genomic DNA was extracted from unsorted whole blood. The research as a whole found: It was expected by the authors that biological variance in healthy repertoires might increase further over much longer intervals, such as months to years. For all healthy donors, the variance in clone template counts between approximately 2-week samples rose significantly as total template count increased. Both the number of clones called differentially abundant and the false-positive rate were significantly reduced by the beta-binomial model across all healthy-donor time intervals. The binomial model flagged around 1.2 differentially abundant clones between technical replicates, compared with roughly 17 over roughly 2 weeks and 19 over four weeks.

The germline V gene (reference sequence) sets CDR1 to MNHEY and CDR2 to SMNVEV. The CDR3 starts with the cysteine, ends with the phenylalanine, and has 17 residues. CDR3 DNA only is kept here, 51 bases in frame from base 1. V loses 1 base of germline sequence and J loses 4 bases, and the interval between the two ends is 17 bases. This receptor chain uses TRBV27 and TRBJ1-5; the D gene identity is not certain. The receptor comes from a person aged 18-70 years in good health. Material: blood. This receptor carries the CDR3 CASSLLGSRLGNQPQHF. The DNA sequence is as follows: TGTGCCAGCAGTTTATTAGGGTCCAGATTAGGGAATCAGCCCCAGCATTTT.